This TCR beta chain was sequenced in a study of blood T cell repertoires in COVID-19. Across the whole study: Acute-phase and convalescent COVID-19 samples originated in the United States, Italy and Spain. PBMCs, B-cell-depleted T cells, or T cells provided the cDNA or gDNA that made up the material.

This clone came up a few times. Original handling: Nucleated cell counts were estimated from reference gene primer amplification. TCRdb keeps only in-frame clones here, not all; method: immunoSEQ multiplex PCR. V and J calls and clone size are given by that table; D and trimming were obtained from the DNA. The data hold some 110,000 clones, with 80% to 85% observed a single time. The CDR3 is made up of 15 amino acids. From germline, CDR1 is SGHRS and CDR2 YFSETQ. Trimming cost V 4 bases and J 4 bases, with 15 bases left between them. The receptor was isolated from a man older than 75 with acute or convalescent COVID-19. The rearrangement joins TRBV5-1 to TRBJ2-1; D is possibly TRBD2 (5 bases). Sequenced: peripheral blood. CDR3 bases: TGCGCCAGCAGCGACGTACGGACTGGATACAATGAGCAGTTCTTC. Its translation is CASSDVRTGYNEQFF.